The clone carrying this T cell receptor beta chain was seen a few times. The CDR3 is 15 residues long. Per the germline V gene, CDR1 is SGDLS and CDR2 is YYNGEE. With 3 bases clipped from V and 6 bases from J, the junction kept 11 bases outside the gene matches. Full-length variable regions came from constant-region reverse primers plus semi-nested Nested Universal Primer A PCR. TCRdb reprocessed the 5' RACE reads via MiXCR and lists one record per CDR3 protein. The table lists 30,000 or so distinct CDR3 sequences, less than 25% of them singletons. The sequenced sample consisted of memory CD4+ T cells sorted from blood. Subset given: memory CD4+ T cells, CD4+CD45RO+CD25-. The rearrangement links TRBV9 to TRBJ2-7; 8 nucleotides line up with TRBD1. The clonotype comes from a female donor with breast cancer. The CDR3 loop is CASSANLRTGGEQYF. CDR3 bases: TGTGCCAGCAGCGCGAACCTCAGAACAGGGGGCGAGCAGTACTTC. The variable domain in full, with the rest retrieved from reference TRBV9 and TRBJ2-7, is DSGVTQTPKHLITATGQRVTLRCSPRSGDLSVYWYQQSLDQGLQFLIQYYNGEERAKGNILERFSAQQFPDLHSELNLSSLELGDSALYFCASSANLRTGGEQYFGPGTRLTVT.